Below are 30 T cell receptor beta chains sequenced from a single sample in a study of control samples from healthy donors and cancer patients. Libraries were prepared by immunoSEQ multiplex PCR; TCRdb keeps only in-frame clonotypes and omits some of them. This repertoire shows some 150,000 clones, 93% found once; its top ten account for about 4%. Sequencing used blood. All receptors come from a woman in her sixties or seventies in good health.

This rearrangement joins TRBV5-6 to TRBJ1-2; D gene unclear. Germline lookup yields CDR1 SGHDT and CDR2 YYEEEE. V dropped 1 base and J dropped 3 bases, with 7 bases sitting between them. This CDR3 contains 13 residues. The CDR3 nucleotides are TGTGCCAGCAGCTTGTACGGGGACTATGGCTACACCTTC. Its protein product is CASSLYGDYGYTF.

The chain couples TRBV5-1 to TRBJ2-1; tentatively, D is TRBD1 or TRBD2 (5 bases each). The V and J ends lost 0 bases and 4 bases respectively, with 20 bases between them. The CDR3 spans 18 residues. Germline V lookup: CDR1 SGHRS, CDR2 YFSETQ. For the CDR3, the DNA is TGCGCCAGCAGCTTGGGGTGGTCAGGGACGGGCGTATACAATGAGCAGTTCTTC. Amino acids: CASSLGWSGTGVYNEQFF.

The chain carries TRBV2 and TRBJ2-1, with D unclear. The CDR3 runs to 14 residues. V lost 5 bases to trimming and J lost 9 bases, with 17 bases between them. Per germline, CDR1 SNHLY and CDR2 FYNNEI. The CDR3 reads CASSLSPLSVEQFF. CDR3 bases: TGTGCCAGCAGTTTGAGCCCTCTTAGTGTTGAGCAGTTCTTC.

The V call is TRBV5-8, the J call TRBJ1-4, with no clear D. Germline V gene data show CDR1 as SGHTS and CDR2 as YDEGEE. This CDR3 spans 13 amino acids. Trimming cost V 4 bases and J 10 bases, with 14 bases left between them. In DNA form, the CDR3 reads TGTGCCAGCAGCCCCTTTCCAGGCCGAAAACTGTTTTTT. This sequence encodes CASSPFPGRKLFF.

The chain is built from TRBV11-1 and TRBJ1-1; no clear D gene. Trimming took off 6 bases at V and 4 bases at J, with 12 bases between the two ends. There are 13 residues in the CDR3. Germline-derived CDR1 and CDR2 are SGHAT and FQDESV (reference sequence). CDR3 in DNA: TGTGCCAGCAGGGAGACCATGGGCACTGAAGCTTTCTTT. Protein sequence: CASRETMGTEAFF.

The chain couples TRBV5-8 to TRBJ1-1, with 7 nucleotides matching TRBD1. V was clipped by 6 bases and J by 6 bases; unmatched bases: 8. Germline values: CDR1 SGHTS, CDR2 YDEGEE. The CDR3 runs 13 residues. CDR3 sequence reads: CASTGTAKAEAFF. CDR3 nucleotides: TGTGCCAGCACCGGGACAGCGAAGGCTGAAGCTTTCTTT. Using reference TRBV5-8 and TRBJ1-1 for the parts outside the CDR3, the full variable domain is EAGVTQSPTHLIKTRGQQATLRCSPISGHTSVYWYQQALGLGLQFLLWYDEGEERNRGNFPPRFSGRQFPNYSSELNVNALELEDSALYLCASTGTAKAEAFFGQGTRLTVV.

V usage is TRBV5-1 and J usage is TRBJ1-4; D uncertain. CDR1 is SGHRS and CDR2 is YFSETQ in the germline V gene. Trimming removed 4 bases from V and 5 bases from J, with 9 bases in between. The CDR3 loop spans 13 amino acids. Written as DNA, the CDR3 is TGCGCCAGCAGCGATGGGTCCAATGAAAAACTGTTTTTT. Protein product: CASSDGSNEKLFF.

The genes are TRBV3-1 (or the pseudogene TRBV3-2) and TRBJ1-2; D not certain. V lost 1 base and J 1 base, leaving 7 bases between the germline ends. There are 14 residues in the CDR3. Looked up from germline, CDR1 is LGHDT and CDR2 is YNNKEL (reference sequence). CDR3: CASSQGQVNYGYTF. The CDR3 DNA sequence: TGTGCCAGCAGCCAAGGCCAGGTTAACTATGGCTACACCTTC.

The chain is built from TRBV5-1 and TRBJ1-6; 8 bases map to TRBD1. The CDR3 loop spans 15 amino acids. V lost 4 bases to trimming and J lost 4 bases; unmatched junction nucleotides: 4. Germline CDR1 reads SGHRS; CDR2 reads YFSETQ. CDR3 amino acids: CASSVRDRYNSPLHF. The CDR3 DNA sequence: TGCGCCAGCAGCGTAAGGGACAGGTATAATTCACCCCTCCACTTT.

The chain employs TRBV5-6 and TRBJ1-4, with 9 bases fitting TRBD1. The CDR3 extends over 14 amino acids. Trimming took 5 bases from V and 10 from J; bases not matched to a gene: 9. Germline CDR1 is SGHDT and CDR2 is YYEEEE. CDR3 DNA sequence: TGTGCCAGCAGTCATAGGGACAGGGTTGGAAAACTGTTTTTT. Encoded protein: CASSHRDRVGKLFF.

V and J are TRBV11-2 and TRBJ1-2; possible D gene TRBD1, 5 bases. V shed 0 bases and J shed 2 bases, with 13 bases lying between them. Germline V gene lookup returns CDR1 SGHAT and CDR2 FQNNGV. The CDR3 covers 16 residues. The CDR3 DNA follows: TGTGCCAGCAGCTTAGATCCGGGACCGCAAAACTATGGCTACACCTTC. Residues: CASSLDPGPQNYGYTF.

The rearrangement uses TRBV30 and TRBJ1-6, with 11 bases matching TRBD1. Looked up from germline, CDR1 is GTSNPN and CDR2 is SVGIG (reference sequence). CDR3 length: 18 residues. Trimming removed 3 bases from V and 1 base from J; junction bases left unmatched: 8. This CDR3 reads CAWSRGQGAYSYNSPLHF. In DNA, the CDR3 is TGTGCCTGGAGCCGCGGACAGGGGGCGTATTCCTATAATTCACCCCTCCACTTT.

The CDR3 loop is CASGELYGYTF. The CDR3, as DNA: TGTGCCAGCGGAGAGCTCTATGGCTACACCTTC. V is TRBV2 and J is TRBJ1-2; no definite D call. The germline V and J ends were trimmed by 8 bases and 4 bases, with 8 bases remaining between them. Germline V lookup: CDR1 SNHLY, CDR2 FYNNEI. The CDR3 runs to 11 residues.

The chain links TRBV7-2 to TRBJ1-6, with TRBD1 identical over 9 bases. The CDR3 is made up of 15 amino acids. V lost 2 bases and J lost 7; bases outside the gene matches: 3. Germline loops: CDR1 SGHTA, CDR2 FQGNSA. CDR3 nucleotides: TGTGCCAGCAGCTTAACAGGGGGCGGAAATTCACCCCTCCACTTT. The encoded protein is CASSLTGGGNSPLHF.

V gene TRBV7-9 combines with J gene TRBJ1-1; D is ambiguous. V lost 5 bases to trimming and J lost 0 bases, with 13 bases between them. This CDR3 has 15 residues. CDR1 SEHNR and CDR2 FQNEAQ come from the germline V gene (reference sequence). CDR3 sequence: CASSPGGGLNTEAFF. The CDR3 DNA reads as TGTGCCAGCAGCCCCGGAGGAGGGTTGAACACTGAAGCTTTCTTT.

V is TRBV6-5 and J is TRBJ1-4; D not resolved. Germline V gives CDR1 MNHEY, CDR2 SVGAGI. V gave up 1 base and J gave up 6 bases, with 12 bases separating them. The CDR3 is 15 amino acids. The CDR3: CASSYWGGYDEKLFF. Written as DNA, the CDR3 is TGTGCCAGCAGTTACTGGGGAGGGTATGATGAAAAACTGTTTTTT.

The CDR3 nucleotides are TGTGCCAGCAGTGACGCTAGCGGGGGCACAGATACGCAGTATTTT. This translates into CASSDASGGTDTQYF. The V gene is TRBV6-4, the J gene TRBJ2-3; TRBD2 matches 9 bases. After removal of 2 bases from V and 1 base from J, the junction contained 1 base not matched to a gene. Germline-derived CDR1 and CDR2 are MRHNA and SNTAGT. The CDR3 contains 15 residues.

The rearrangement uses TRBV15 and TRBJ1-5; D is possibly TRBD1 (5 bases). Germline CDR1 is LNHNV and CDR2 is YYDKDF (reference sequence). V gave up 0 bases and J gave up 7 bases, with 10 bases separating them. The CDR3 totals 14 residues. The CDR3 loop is CATSRDQGLQPQHF. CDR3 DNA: TGTGCCACCAGCAGAGATCAGGGTTTACAGCCCCAGCATTTT. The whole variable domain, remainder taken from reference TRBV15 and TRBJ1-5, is DAMVIQNPRYQVTQFGKPVTLSCSQTLNHNVMYWYQQKSSQAPKLLFHYYDKDFNNEADTPDNFQSRRPNTSFCFLDIRSPGLGDTAMYLCATSRDQGLQPQHFGDGTRLSIL.

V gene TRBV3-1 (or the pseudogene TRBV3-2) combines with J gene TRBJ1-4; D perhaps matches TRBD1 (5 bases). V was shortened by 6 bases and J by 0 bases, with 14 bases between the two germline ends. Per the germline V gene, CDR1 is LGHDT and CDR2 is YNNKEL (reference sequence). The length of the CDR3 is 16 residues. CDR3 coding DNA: TGTGCCAGCAGATCCACCGGGGCCGCAACTAATGAAAAACTGTTTTTT. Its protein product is CASRSTGAATNEKLFF.

This chain's CDR3 is CASSVGLNSGNTIYF. As DNA, the CDR3 is TGTGCCAGCAGCGTAGGATTGAACTCTGGAAACACCATATATTTT. The chain recombines TRBV9 with TRBJ1-3; no clear D gene. This CDR3 comprises 15 residues. Trimming stripped 0 bases from V and 0 bases from J, with 7 bases between. Looked up from germline, CDR1 is SGDLS and CDR2 is YYNGEE.

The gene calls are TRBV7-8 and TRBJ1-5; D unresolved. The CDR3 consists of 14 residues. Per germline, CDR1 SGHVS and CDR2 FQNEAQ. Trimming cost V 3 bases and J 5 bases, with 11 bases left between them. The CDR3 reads CASSLRQRDQPQHF. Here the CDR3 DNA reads TGTGCCAGCAGCTTGAGGCAAAGGGATCAGCCCCAGCATTTT. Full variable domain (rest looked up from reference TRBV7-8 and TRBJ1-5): GAGVSQSPRYKVAKRGQDVALRCDPISGHVSLFWYQQALGQGPEFLTYFQNEAQLDKSGLPSDRFFAERPEGSVSTLKIQRTQQEDSAVYLCASSLRQRDQPQHFGDGTRLSIL.

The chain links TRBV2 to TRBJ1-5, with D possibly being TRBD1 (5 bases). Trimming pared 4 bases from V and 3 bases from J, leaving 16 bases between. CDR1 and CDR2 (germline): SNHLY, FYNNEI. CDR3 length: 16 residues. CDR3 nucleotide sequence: TGTGCCAGCAGTGCAGGACCGGGACTGAACAATCAGCCCCAGCATTTT. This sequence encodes CASSAGPGLNNQPQHF.

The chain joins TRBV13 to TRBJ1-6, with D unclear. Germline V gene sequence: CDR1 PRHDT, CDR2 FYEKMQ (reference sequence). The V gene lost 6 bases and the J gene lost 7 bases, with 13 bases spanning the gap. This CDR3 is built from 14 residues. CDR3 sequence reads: CASRPPGENSPLHF. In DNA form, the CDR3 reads TGTGCCAGCAGACCTCCTGGAGAGAATTCACCCCTCCACTTT.

CDR3 region: CASSAPASVFGYGYTF. The CDR3 DNA reads TGTGCCAGCAGCGCACCAGCCTCAGTATTTGGCTATGGCTACACCTTC. This chain uses TRBV9 with TRBJ1-2; D not certain. Between the trimmed V and J ends, which lost 3 bases and 4 bases, there was a span of 19 bases. From germline, CDR1 is SGDLS and CDR2 YYNGEE. The CDR3 runs to 16 residues.

CDR3 region: CAWSGSVIRGTQYF. The CDR3 bases are TGTGCCTGGAGTGGTTCCGTAATAAGAGGGACGCAGTATTTT. V usage is TRBV30 and J usage is TRBJ2-3, with D maybe TRBD2 (5 bases). This CDR3 is 14 amino acids long. Germline assignment: CDR1 GTSNPN and CDR2 SVGIG (reference sequence). V lost 1 base and J 9 bases, leaving 17 bases between the germline ends.

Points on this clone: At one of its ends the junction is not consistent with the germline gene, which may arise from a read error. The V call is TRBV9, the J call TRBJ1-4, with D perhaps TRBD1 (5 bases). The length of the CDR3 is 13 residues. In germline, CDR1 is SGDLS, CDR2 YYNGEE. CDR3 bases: TGCGCGGGGGACCGGGCTGGTAATGAAAAACTGTTTTTT. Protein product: CAGDRAGNEKLFF.

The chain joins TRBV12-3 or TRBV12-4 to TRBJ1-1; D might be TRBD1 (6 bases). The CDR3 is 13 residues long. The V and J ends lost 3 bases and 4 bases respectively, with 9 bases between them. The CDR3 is CASSLQGTTEAFF. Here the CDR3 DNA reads TGTGCCAGCAGTTTGCAGGGGACCACTGAAGCTTTCTTT.

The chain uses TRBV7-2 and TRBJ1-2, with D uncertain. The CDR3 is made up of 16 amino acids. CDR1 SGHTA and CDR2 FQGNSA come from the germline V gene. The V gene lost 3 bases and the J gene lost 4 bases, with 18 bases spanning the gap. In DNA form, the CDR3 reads TGTGCCAGCAGCTTCTCAGCTGAGAGGGTTCGCTATGGCTACACCTTC. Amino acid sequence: CASSFSAERVRYGYTF.

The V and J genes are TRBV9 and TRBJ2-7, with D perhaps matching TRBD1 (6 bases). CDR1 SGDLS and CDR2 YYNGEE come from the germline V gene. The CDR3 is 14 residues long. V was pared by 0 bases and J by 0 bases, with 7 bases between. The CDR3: CASSVVGGSYEQYF. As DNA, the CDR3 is TGTGCCAGCAGCGTAGTAGGGGGCTCCTACGAGCAGTACTTC.

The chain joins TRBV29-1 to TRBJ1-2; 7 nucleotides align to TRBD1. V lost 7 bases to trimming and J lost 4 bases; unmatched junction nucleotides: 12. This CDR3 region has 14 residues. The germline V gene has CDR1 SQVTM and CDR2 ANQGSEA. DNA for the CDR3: TGCAGCGCCTTGATTGGGACAGCTTTCTATGGCTACACCTTC. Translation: CSALIGTAFYGYTF.